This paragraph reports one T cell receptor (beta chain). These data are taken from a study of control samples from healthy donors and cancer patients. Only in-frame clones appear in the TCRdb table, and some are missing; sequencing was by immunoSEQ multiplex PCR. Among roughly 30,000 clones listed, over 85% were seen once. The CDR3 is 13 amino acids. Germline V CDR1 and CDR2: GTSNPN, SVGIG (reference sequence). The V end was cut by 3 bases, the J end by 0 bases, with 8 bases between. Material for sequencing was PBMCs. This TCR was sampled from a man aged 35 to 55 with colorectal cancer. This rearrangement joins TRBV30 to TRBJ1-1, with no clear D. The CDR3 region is CAWRVLMNTEAFF. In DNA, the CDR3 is TGTGCCTGGAGGGTCCTCATGAACACTGAAGCTTTCTTT. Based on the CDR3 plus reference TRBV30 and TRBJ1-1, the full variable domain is SQTIHQWPATLVQPVGSPLSLECTVEGTSNPNLYWYRQAAGRGLQLLFYSVGIGQISSEVPQNLSASRPQDRQFILSSKKLLLSDSGFYLCAWRVLMNTEAFFGQGTRLTVV.